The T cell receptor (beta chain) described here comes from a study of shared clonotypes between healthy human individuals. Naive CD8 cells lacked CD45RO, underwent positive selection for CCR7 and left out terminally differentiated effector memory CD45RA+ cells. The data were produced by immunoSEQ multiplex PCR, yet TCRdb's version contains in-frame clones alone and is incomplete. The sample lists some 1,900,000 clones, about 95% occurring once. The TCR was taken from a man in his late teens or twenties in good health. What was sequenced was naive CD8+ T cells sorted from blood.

CDR3 in DNA: TGTGCCATCAGTGCGAGCGGACTTACAAGCACAGATACGCAGTATTTT. This encodes CAISASGLTSTDTQYF. This chain joins TRBV10-3 and TRBJ2-3; TRBD2 is a possible D gene (5 bases). The V and J ends lost 4 bases and 0 bases respectively, with 14 bases between them. Germline V lookup: CDR1 ENHRY, CDR2 SYGVKD. The CDR3 contains 16 residues.